These 6 T cell receptor beta chains originate from one sample sequenced in a study of tumor-infiltrating lymphocytes in primary liver carcinoma. From approximately 20-30 mg of unsorted bulk tissue, DNA and RNA were co-extracted together. Constant-region priming of around 500 ng total RNA yielded TCR beta cDNA. Employing slightly modified ARM-PCR, three nested multiplex PCR rounds were run, and these gave rise to the TCR beta libraries. Running around 10 cycles apiece, the first two PCR rounds relied on TRBV1-TRBV30 forward primers together with a C-beta reverse primer. In TCRdb, the multiplex PCR reads were re-called with MiXCR into one record per CDR3 protein. The sample gives roughly 70,000 distinct CDR3 sequences, about two thirds of which show up once; under 45% is in the top ten. Sequences were obtained from liver tumor tissue from sampling region 4. As for subset: tumor region T4, right-lateral pole. These receptors originate from a man between 35 and 55 years old with primary liver carcinoma and hepatitis B virus infection.

This clonotype has at least ten counts. The V gene is TRBV29-1, the J gene TRBJ1-1, with D tentatively TRBD1 (5 bases). Trimming cost V 3 bases and J 2 bases, with 10 bases left between them. The V gene's germline CDR1 is SQVTM and CDR2 ANQGSEA. This CDR3 is 13 amino acids long. CDR3 amino acids: CSVEDNSNTEAFF. In nucleotides, the CDR3 is TGCAGCGTTGAGGACAACAGCAACACTGAAGCTTTCTTT.

In this sample, this clonotype turned up many times. As DNA, the CDR3 is TGTGCCAGCAGCAAAGGAACCAACCGGGACAGAGTTTACCGCAGCTCCTACAATGAGCAGTTCTTC. Protein: CASSKGTNRDRVYRSSYNEQFF. The V call is TRBV21-1, the J call TRBJ2-1; the D segment call TRBD1 is taken from the table without a DNA check. TRBV21-1 has pseudogene status. The CDR3 length is 22 residues.

With regard to this clonotype: A junction boundary mismatches the germline segment, possibly from a read error. This chain connects TRBV10-3 to TRBJ2-3; 10 bases fit TRBD2. Germline V gene lookup returns CDR1 ENHRY and CDR2 SYGVKD. The CDR3 loop spans 16 amino acids. CDR3 sequence: CAIRRTSGANTDTRYF. The CDR3 DNA follows: TGTGCCATCAGGCGCACTAGCGGGGCTAACACAGATACGCGGTATTTT.

This clonotype was picked up a small number of times. A read error may produce the germline difference seen at one junction end. The chain couples TRBV6-5 to TRBJ2-6; the D gene is possibly TRBD2 (5 bases). This CDR3 region has 17 residues. The germline V gene has CDR1 MNHEY and CDR2 SVGAGI. CDR3 protein: CVSSYGGSSSGANVLTF. In DNA, the CDR3 is TGTGTCAGCAGTTACGGAGGCAGTTCCTCTGGGGCCAACGTCCTGACTTTC.

V gene TRBV6-2 or TRBV6-3 combines with J gene TRBJ2-7; the D is unclear. CDR1 is MNHEY, CDR2 SVGEGT, per germline. CDR3 length equals 13 residues. In nucleotides, the CDR3 is TGTGTCGGCAGTTTGGACGCTACCTACGAGCAGTACTTC. This encodes CVGSLDATYEQYF.

About this clonotype: This may be a read error: a much more frequent sequence differs by one nucleotide. The CDR3 nucleotides read TGTGCCTGCAGTAGGGGGGGACAGGGTTCCTACGAGCAGTACTTC. The encoded protein is CACSRGGQGSYEQYF. The gene calls are TRBV28 and TRBJ2-7; 9 bases fit TRBD1. CDR3 length: 15 residues. Germline V CDR1 and CDR2: MDHEN, SYDVKM. The complete variable domain, with remaining parts taken from reference TRBV28 and TRBJ2-7, reads DVKVTQSSRYLVKRTGEKVFLECVQDMDHENMFWYRQDPGLGLRLIYFSYDVKMKEKGDIPEGYSVSREKKERFSLILESASTNQTSMYLCACSRGGQGSYEQYFGPGTRLTVT.